The next 17 T cell receptor beta chains were all read from a single sample in a study of blood T cell repertoires in COVID-19. Sequencing was performed with immunoSEQ multiplex PCR; in TCRdb, only in-frame clones are kept and a portion is missing. The sample gives around 140,000 clones, approximately 80% of which show up once; over 8% is in the top ten. Material for sequencing was peripheral blood. The receptors shown here come from a human donor in a cohort sampled during active COVID-19.

V gene TRBV19 combines with J gene TRBJ2-1; D may be TRBD2 (6 bases). CDR1 is LNHDA, CDR2 SQIVND, per germline (reference sequence). The CDR3 totals 12 residues. The V and J ends lost 7 bases and 8 bases respectively, with 12 bases between them. CDR3 in DNA: TGTGCCAGTATGTGGGGGACTGATGAGCAGTTCTTC. Amino acid sequence: CASMWGTDEQFF.

The chain has TRBV4-3 and TRBJ2-1; 7 nucleotides match TRBD1. The V gene end was trimmed by 1 base and the J gene end by 0 bases; junction bases not matched to a gene: 9. The germline CDR1 and CDR2 sequences are LGHNA and YSLEER. The CDR3 consists of 18 residues. DNA for the CDR3: TGCGCCAGCAGCCAAGGCCCGACAGGGAGCGGCTCCTACAATGAGCAGTTCTTC. Protein: CASSQGPTGSGSYNEQFF.

The rearrangement uses TRBV7-2 and TRBJ2-7; 13 nucleotides align to TRBD2. Germline V gene sequence: CDR1 SGHTA, CDR2 FQGNSA. This CDR3 has 16 amino acids. V dropped 1 base and J dropped 7; count of bases not matched to a gene: 7. The CDR3 nucleotides are TGTGCCAGCAGCTTAGATGGACTAGCGGGAGATTTAGAGCAGTACTTC. It specifies CASSLDGLAGDLEQYF.

V and J are TRBV9 and TRBJ2-3; 7 bases match TRBD2. Trimming cost V 0 bases and J 0 bases; bases outside gene matches: 1. CDR1 and CDR2 (germline): SGDLS, YYNGEE. The CDR3 sequence is 15 residues long. CDR3 nucleotides: TGTGCCAGCAGCGTAGCTAGCGGAAGCACAGATACGCAGTATTTT. Translated, it gives CASSVASGSTDTQYF.

The chain combines TRBV2 with TRBJ1-4, with TRBD1 matching over 9 bases. J gave up 12 bases and V 5 bases, and 13 bases lay outside the gene matches. The CDR3 length is 15 residues. From germline, CDR1 is SNHLY and CDR2 FYNNEI. The CDR3 region has the DNA TGTGCCAGCAGTCCCCGGACAGGGGCGGGGATGGAACTGTTTTTT. Its translation: CASSPRTGAGMELFF.

This rearrangement joins TRBV5-1 to TRBJ1-4; weak D call: TRBD1 (6 bases). The V gene's germline CDR1 is SGHRS and CDR2 YFSETQ. The germline V and J ends were trimmed by 0 bases and 1 base, with 7 bases remaining between them. The CDR3 contains 15 residues. The CDR3 protein is CASSLGGGTNEKLFF. The DNA of the CDR3 is TGCGCCAGCAGCTTGGGAGGGGGAACTAATGAAAAACTGTTTTTT.

This sequence joins TRBV5-6 and TRBJ1-5; D gene ambiguous. V shed 2 bases and J shed 0 bases, with 9 bases lying between them. CDR1 is SGHDT and CDR2 is YYEEEE in the germline V gene. The CDR3 consists of 15 residues. CDR3 loop: CASSLLTSSNQPQHF. The CDR3 coding sequence is TGTGCCAGCAGCTTATTGACTTCTAGCAATCAGCCCCAGCATTTT.

The chain combines TRBV7-2 with TRBJ2-7, with TRBD1 identical over 7 bases. V was clipped by 3 bases and J by 4 bases; unmatched bases: 6. In germline, CDR1 is SGHTA, CDR2 FQGNSA. CDR3 size: 14 residues. CDR3 sequence: CASSFGTAVYEQYF. CDR3 in DNA: TGTGCCAGCAGCTTCGGGACAGCGGTATACGAGCAGTACTTC. Complete variable domain (other parts from reference TRBV7-2 and TRBJ2-7): GAGVSQSPSNKVTEKGKDVELRCDPISGHTALYWYRQSLGQGLEFLIYFQGNSAPDKSGLPSDRFSAERTGGSVSTLTIQRTQQEDSAVYLCASSFGTAVYEQYFGPGTRLTVT.

The chain carries TRBV4-1 and TRBJ1-6; 8 bases line up with TRBD1. CDR1 is MGHRA, CDR2 YSYEKL, per germline. The CDR3 contains 17 residues. V lost 3 bases, J lost 0 bases, and 4 bases stayed unmatched. In DNA, the CDR3 is TGCGCCAGCAGCCACAGGACAGGGAGCTCCTATAATTCACCCCTCCACTTT. Amino acids: CASSHRTGSSYNSPLHF.

The chain employs TRBV27 and TRBJ2-7; D might be TRBD2 (6 bases). Germline V gene sequence: CDR1 MNHEY, CDR2 SMNVEV (reference sequence). There are 14 residues in the CDR3. V was clipped by 2 bases and J by 6 bases, with 14 bases between them. CDR3: CASSLAGDFGEQYF. DNA for the CDR3: TGTGCCAGCAGTTTAGCCGGGGACTTTGGCGAGCAGTACTTC.

CDR3 in DNA: TGTGCCAGCAGTTCACCCGTCAAGAGCGGGAGGGTTCTCGAGCAGTACTTC. It specifies CASSSPVKSGRVLEQYF. The chain carries TRBV6-2 or TRBV6-3 and TRBJ2-7, with 10 positions matching TRBD2. The germline CDR1 and CDR2 sequences are MNHEY and SVGEGT. The CDR3 totals 17 residues. V lost 4 bases to trimming and J lost 6 bases; unmatched junction nucleotides: 15.

The CDR3 DNA follows: TGTGCCAGCAACCCGGGACAGGGGTATCAAGAGCAGTACTTC. Translation gives CASNPGQGYQEQYF. The genes are TRBV6-5 and TRBJ2-7; 10 positions match TRBD1. The CDR3 runs 14 residues. Trimming at V came to 7 bases and at J to 7 bases, leaving 10 bases not matched to a gene. Germline V lookup: CDR1 MNHEY, CDR2 SVGAGI.

The chain joins TRBV14 to TRBJ1-5, with D perhaps matching TRBD1 (6 bases). The CDR3 spans 14 residues. CDR1 is SGHDN, CDR2 FVKESK, per germline. V was pared by 4 bases and J by 1 base, with 8 bases between. In nucleotides, the CDR3 is TGTGCCAGCAGCCCAACAGGGAGCAATCAGCCCCAGCATTTT. This gives the protein CASSPTGSNQPQHF.

V is TRBV2 and J is TRBJ2-3; 8 bases agree with TRBD2. Germline V gene lookup returns CDR1 SNHLY and CDR2 FYNNEI. The V segment lost 4 bases and the J segment 3 bases; nucleotides outside the gene matches: 3. This CDR3 is 14 amino acids long. The CDR3 sequence is CASSVGLETDTQYF. The CDR3 DNA reads TGTGCCAGCAGTGTGGGACTAGAAACAGATACGCAGTATTTT.

The chain joins TRBV11-2 to TRBJ1-3; 9 bases map to TRBD1. The CDR3 sequence is 15 residues long. V shed 1 base and J 7 bases; nucleotides not matched to a gene: 5. In germline, CDR1 is SGHAT, CDR2 FQNNGV. The CDR3 bases are TGTGCCAGCAGCTTAGCGGGGACAGGGAGTAACACCATATATTTT. Translated: CASSLAGTGSNTIYF.

CDR3 region: CASRFSLITEAFF. CDR3 nucleotide sequence: TGTGCCAGCAGGTTTTCCTTAATCACTGAAGCTTTCTTT. The chain is built from TRBV27 and TRBJ1-1; no definite D call. CDR3 length equals 13 residues. The V end lost 6 bases, the J end lost 4 bases, and 12 bases lay between the germline ends. Looked up from germline, CDR1 is MNHEY and CDR2 is SMNVEV (reference sequence).

V usage is TRBV7-8 and J usage is TRBJ1-4; D not certain. Germline V CDR1 and CDR2: SGHVS, FQNEAQ. CDR3 length equals 18 residues. The V and J ends lost 5 bases and 4 bases respectively, with 23 bases between them. The CDR3 protein is CASSPLVAVEGDNEKLFF. CDR3 nucleotides: TGTGCCAGCAGCCCCCTGGTGGCCGTTGAAGGAGATAATGAAAAACTGTTTTTT.